What follows are 20 T cell receptor beta chains derived from one specimen sequenced in a study of T cell responses to AZD1222 COVID-19 vaccine. Method: immunoSEQ multiplex PCR; TCRdb's copy keeps in-frame clones and lacks some. The sample lists tens of thousands of clones, 60% to 85% seen once, with around 48% in the top ten. The sample in question was peripheral blood, obtained 28 days after the second AZD1222 dose. The receptor source for this set is an adult who received the AZD1222 COVID-19 vaccine.

This clone was detected once. V is TRBV18 and J is TRBJ2-1; 9 nucleotides match TRBD1. Trimming took 3 bases from V and 15 from J; bases not matched to a gene: 18. Germline V gene sequence: CDR1 KGHSH, CDR2 LQKENI. The CDR3 loop spans 16 amino acids. The CDR3 DNA reads TGTGCCAGCTCACCCCGACGGACAGGGGCCACCTCAAACGGGTTCTTC. It yields the protein CASSPRRTGATSNGFF.

This clone was observed a few times. The CDR3 DNA reads TGTGCCTGGATTCCACGGGGACCAAACTATGGCTACACCTTC. This encodes CAWIPRGPNYGYTF. The chain couples TRBV30 to TRBJ1-2, with D possibly TRBD1 on 5 matching bases. Per germline, CDR1 GTSNPN and CDR2 SVGIG (reference sequence). V lost 4 bases, J lost 2 bases, and 14 bases lay in between. The CDR3 length is 14 residues.

The rearrangement uses TRBV5-1 and TRBJ2-7, with D perhaps matching TRBD1 (5 bases). The germline V gene encodes CDR1 SGHRS and CDR2 YFSETQ. Trimming left V 4 bases short and J 4 bases short, with 15 bases between. The CDR3 has 14 amino acids. The CDR3 protein is CASSHDSEAYEQYF. For the CDR3, the DNA is TGCGCCAGCAGCCATGACAGCGAGGCGTACGAGCAGTACTTC.

The chain has TRBV28 and TRBJ1-1, with 9 bases aligning to TRBD1. J was trimmed by 7 bases and V by 8 bases; bases with no gene match: 5. This CDR3 is built from 12 residues. Germline V CDR1 and CDR2: MDHEN, SYDVKM. CDR3 coding DNA: TGTGCCAGCTTAGGACAGGGGATTGAAGCTTTCTTT. Its protein product is CASLGQGIEAFF.

The chain recombines TRBV28 with TRBJ2-3; 7 bases map to TRBD2. Germline CDR1 and CDR2: MDHEN and SYDVKM. J was trimmed by 1 base and V by 3 bases; bases with no gene match: 4. This CDR3 is built from 15 residues. As DNA, the CDR3 is TGTGCCAGCAGTTTCCTAGCGGAAGGCACAGATACGCAGTATTTT. Translation gives CASSFLAEGTDTQYF.

This clone has a handful of counts. The CDR3 is CASSSAGAGGPVETQYF. For the CDR3, the DNA is TGCGCCAGCAGCTCCGCGGGAGCGGGGGGGCCGGTGGAGACCCAGTACTTC. The chain is built from TRBV5-1 and TRBJ2-5, with TRBD2 matching 10 bases. The CDR3 length is 17 residues. The ends lost 3 bases at V and 5 bases at J; junction bases unmatched: 13. Germline-derived CDR1 and CDR2 are SGHRS and YFSETQ.

The chain uses TRBV28 and TRBJ2-3; D not resolved. CDR1 and CDR2 from the germline V gene are MDHEN and SYDVKM. V lost 6 bases and J 2 bases, leaving 6 bases between the germline ends. This CDR3 is 12 amino acids long. Here the CDR3 reads CASRLPTDTQYF. DNA for the CDR3: TGTGCCAGCAGGCTTCCCACAGATACGCAGTATTTT.

The V gene is TRBV3-1 (or the pseudogene TRBV3-2), the J gene TRBJ2-7; 7 nucleotides align to TRBD2. Germline assignment: CDR1 LGHDT and CDR2 YNNKEL (reference sequence). V trimming: 1 base; J trimming: 4 bases; junction bases outside the gene matches: 7. The CDR3 is 15 amino acids. The CDR3 DNA reads TGTGCCAGCAGCCAAGGTAGCGGGTCGGGGTACGAGCAGTACTTC. Translated: CASSQGSGSGYEQYF.

V gene TRBV19 combines with J gene TRBJ2-7; D may be TRBD2 (6 bases). V was clipped by 10 bases and J by 0 bases, with 16 bases between them. The length of the CDR3 is 14 residues. Per the germline V gene, CDR1 is LNHDA and CDR2 is SQIVND (reference sequence). The CDR3 DNA sequence: TGTGCCACGACATTTACCGGGAGCTCCTACGAGCAGTACTTC. Amino acids: CATTFTGSSYEQYF.

The chain uses TRBV28 and TRBJ2-1; no definite D call. Germline V gives CDR1 MDHEN, CDR2 SYDVKM. CDR3 size: 14 residues. The ends were cut back, 5 bases at V and 3 bases at J, with 11 bases in the middle. The CDR3 protein is CASSGDEIYNEQFF. CDR3 bases: TGTGCCAGCAGTGGAGACGAAATCTACAATGAGCAGTTCTTC. Full variable domain (missing parts from reference TRBV28 and TRBJ2-1): DVKVTQSSRYLVKRTGEKVFLECVQDMDHENMFWYRQDPGLGLRLIYFSYDVKMKEKGDIPEGYSVSREKKERFSLILESASTNQTSMYLCASSGDEIYNEQFFGPGTRLTVL.

This clone turned up a few times. J is TRBJ2-1 and V is TRBV28, with TRBD2 matching 11 bases. Germline V gene data show CDR1 as MDHEN and CDR2 as SYDVKM. The CDR3 length is 20 residues. The V gene end was trimmed by 5 bases and the J gene end by 2 bases; junction bases not matched to a gene: 17. The CDR3 region has the DNA TGTGCCAGCAGTCCGGCCCCGGGACTAGCGGAAGCGGGAGCCTACAATGAGCAGTTCTTC. Encoded protein: CASSPAPGLAEAGAYNEQFF.

The chain employs TRBV28 and TRBJ2-7; 10 nucleotides line up with TRBD1. Germline CDR1 and CDR2: MDHEN and SYDVKM. CDR3 length: 15 amino acids. V lost 5 bases, J lost 2 bases, and 6 bases stayed unmatched. This CDR3 is CASSRQGAPAYEQYF. Here the CDR3 DNA reads TGTGCCAGCAGTCGACAGGGGGCTCCTGCCTACGAGCAGTACTTC.

The chain is built from TRBV10-3 and TRBJ2-1; 11 positions agree with TRBD1. The CDR3 sequence is 13 residues long. Trimming removed 9 bases from V and 2 bases from J; junction bases left unmatched: 0. Germline V gives CDR1 ENHRY, CDR2 SYGVKD. As DNA, the CDR3 is TGTGCCATGGGACAGGGGGCCTACAATGAGCAGTTCTTC. As protein: CAMGQGAYNEQFF.

This chain connects TRBV7-3 to TRBJ2-1; 14 nucleotides match TRBD2. Germline V CDR1 and CDR2: SGHTA, FQGTGA. The CDR3 has 16 residues. V gave up 1 base and J gave up 7 bases; unmatched junction bases: 3. CDR3: CASSLKTSGRGNEQFF. CDR3 DNA sequence: TGTGCCAGCAGCTTAAAGACTAGCGGGAGGGGTAATGAGCAGTTCTTC.

The rearrangement links TRBV5-5 to TRBJ2-7; D could derive from TRBD1 or TRBD2 (6 bases each). CDR3 length: 14 residues. V was cut by 0 bases and J by 3 bases, with 10 bases left in between. Germline V lookup: CDR1 SGHKS, CDR2 YYEKEE (reference sequence). The CDR3: CASSLVGGHYEQYF. The CDR3 DNA reads TGTGCCAGCAGCTTGGTTGGGGGGCACTACGAGCAGTACTTC.

The V gene is TRBV5-1, the J gene TRBJ2-3, with D uncertain. The ends were cut back, 1 base at V and 1 base at J, with 16 bases in the middle. The CDR3 length is 17 residues. Germline CDR1 and CDR2: SGHRS and YFSETQ. CDR3: CASSLSVAQGRTDTQYF. CDR3 DNA sequence: TGCGCCAGCAGCTTGAGCGTGGCGCAAGGTCGCACAGATACGCAGTATTTT.

V is TRBV2 and J is TRBJ1-5, with a tentative D call TRBD1 (6 bases). V was trimmed by 3 bases and J by 7 bases, leaving 16 bases between them. Per germline, CDR1 SNHLY and CDR2 FYNNEI. CDR3 length: 15 residues. In nucleotides, the CDR3 is TGTGCCAGCAGTGAGCGGGGGGCAACGGGACAGCCCCAGCATTTT. It specifies CASSERGATGQPQHF.

The gene calls are TRBV5-1 and TRBJ2-2; D uncertain. Germline V gene data show CDR1 as SGHRS and CDR2 as YFSETQ. V shed 0 bases and J shed 3 bases, with 12 bases lying between them. The CDR3 covers 16 residues. CDR3 bases: TGCGCCAGCAGCTTGGGTGCTGGCTTGGACACCGGGGAGCTGTTTTTT. This codes for CASSLGAGLDTGELFF.

The chain is built from TRBV7-9 and TRBJ2-1; D is unresolved. This CDR3 has 13 residues. The V gene's germline CDR1 is SEHNR and CDR2 FQNEAQ (reference sequence). V was trimmed by 3 bases and J by 5 bases, leaving 8 bases between them. The CDR3 nucleotides are TGTGCCAGCAGCTTGGGCGAAAACAATGAGCAGTTCTTC. It translates to CASSLGENNEQFF.

This clone was observed once. This chain links TRBV19 with TRBJ2-2; either TRBD1 or TRBD2 may supply D (5 bases each). Germline CDR1 is LNHDA and CDR2 is SQIVND (reference sequence). This CDR3 contains 15 residues. Trimming shortened V by 6 bases and J by 0 bases, and 11 bases separated the two germline ends. Here the CDR3 DNA reads TGTGCCAGTAGATCCGGGACGGCGAACACCGGGGAGCTGTTTTTT. Amino acids: CASRSGTANTGELFF.